These 4 T cell receptor beta chains originate from one sample sequenced in a study of OX40 agonist ivuxolimab in advanced cancers. Some clones are missing from TCRdb's copy, which holds only in-frame ones; the method was immunoSEQ multiplex PCR. This sample yields about 51,000 clones, of which 84% are seen a single time; roughly 25% belongs to the top ten. The sequences come from CD4+ or CD8+ T cells sorted from blood, collected in a trial of the OX40 agonist ivuxolimab. These receptors came from an adult with an advanced solid tumor such as melanoma, head and neck, liver or kidney cancer.

In the case of this clone: A junction boundary mismatches the germline segment, possibly from a read error. The V call is TRBV6-1, the J call TRBJ2-7, with D possibly matching TRBD2 (5 bases). The CDR3 loop spans 13 amino acids. The germline gives CDR1 MNHNS, CDR2 SASEGT. The CDR3 bases are TGTGCCAGCAGCGAAGGGAGATTCTACGAGCAGTACTTC. It codes for CASSEGRFYEQYF.

A single count supports this clone. The chain recombines TRBV29-1 with TRBJ1-3; TRBD1 aligns across 9 bases. Trimming took 5 bases from V and 4 from J; bases not matched to a gene: 3. The CDR3 runs to 13 residues. Germline-derived CDR1 and CDR2 are SQVTM and ANQGSEA. CDR3 bases: TGCAGCGTTCTGACAGGGGGAGGAAACACCATATATTTT. Its translation: CSVLTGGGNTIYF.

The rearrangement links TRBV29-1 to TRBJ2-5; D is perhaps TRBD2 (5 bases). This CDR3 region has 14 residues. CDR1 is SQVTM, CDR2 ANQGSEA, per germline. Trimming pared 1 base from V and 5 bases from J, leaving 14 bases between. CDR3 bases: TGCAGCGTTGAAGTATCCAGTGAGGGTGAGACCCAGTACTTC. Encoded protein: CSVEVSSEGETQYF.

A single count supports this clone. V and J are TRBV7-3 and TRBJ1-1; the D gene is possibly TRBD1 (6 bases). Trimming shortened V by 4 bases and J by 4 bases, and 13 bases separated the two germline ends. Germline V gene sequence: CDR1 SGHTA, CDR2 FQGTGA. This CDR3 contains 14 residues. The CDR3 DNA is TGTGCCAGCAGCTCGTCGGGGGGCGGCACTGAAGCTTTCTTT. Its protein product is CASSSSGGGTEAFF.